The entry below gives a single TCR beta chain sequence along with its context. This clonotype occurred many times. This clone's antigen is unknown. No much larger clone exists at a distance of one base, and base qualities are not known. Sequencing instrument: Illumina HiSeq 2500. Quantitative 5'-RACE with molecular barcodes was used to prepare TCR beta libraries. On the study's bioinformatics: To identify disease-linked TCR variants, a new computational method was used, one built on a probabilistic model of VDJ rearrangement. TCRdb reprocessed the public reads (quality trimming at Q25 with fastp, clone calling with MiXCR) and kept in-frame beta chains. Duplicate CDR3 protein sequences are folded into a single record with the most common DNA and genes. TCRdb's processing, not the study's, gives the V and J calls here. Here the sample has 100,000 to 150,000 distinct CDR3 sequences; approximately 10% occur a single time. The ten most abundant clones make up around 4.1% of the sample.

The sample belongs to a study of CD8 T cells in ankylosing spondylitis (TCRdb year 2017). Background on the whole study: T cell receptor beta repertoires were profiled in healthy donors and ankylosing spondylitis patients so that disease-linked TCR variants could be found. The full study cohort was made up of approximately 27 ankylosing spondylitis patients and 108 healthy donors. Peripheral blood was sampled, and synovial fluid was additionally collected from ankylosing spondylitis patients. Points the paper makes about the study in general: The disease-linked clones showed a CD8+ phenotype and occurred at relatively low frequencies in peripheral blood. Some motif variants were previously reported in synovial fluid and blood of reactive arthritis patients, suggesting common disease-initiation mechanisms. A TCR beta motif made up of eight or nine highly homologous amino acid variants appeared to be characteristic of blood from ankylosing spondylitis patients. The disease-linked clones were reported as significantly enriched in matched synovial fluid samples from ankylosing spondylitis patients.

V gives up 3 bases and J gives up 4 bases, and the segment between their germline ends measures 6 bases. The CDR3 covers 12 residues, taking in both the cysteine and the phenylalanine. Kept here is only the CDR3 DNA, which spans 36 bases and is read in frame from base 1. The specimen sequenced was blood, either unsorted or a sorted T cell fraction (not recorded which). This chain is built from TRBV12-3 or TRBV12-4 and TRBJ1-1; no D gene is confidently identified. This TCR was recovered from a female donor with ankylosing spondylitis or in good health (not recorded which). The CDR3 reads CASSFEGTEAFF. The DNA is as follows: TGTGCCAGCAGTTTCGAGGGCACTGAAGCTTTCTTT.